At least ten counts were recorded for the clone carrying this TCR beta chain. Its target is unknown. CDR3 size: 14 residues. V gave up 1 base and J gave up 3 bases, with 9 bases separating them. Germline V gene lookup returns CDR1 SGHTA and CDR2 FQGTGA. Researchers took RNA transcripts and amplified TCR beta CDR3 regions from them. First-round RT-PCR relied on HTBI primers, and a second-round multiplex PCR came next. TCRdb called the multiplex PCR reads again in MiXCR, with one record for every CDR3 protein. The profile shows a few hundred thousand distinct CDR3 sequences, 15% of them singletons. Uncontrolled infections, other autoimmune diseases, pregnancy or lactation barred patients from enrollment. The sample comes from a study of Graves' ophthalmopathy and Graves' hyperthyroidism. Points from the study as a whole: Ophthalmopathy progression predictions by the model showed 72.22% specificity and over 60% sensitivity. Ophthalmopathy versus stable hyperthyroidism: 13-signature model gave less than 90% sensitivity, around 81% specificity.

The specimen was peripheral blood. The J gene is TRBJ1-1, the V gene TRBV7-3; D perhaps matches TRBD1 (5 bases). The TCR was taken from a woman between 18 and 30 years old with stable Graves' hyperthyroidism. This CDR3 is CASSLIAGDTEAFF. The CDR3 DNA sequence: TGTGCCAGCAGCTTAATTGCGGGGGACACTGAAGCTTTCTTT.